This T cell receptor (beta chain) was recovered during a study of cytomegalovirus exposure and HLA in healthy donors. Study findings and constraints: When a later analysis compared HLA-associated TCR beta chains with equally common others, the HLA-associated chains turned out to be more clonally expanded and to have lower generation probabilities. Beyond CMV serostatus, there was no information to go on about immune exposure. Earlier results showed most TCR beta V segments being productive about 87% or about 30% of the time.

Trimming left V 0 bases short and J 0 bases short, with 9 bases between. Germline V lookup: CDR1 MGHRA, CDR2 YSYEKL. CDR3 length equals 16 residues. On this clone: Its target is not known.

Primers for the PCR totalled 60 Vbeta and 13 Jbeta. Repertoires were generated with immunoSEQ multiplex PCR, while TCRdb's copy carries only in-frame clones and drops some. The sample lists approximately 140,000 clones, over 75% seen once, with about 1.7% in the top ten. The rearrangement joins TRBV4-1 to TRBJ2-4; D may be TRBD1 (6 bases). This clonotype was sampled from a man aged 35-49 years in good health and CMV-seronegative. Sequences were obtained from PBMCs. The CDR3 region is CASSQEDRIAKNIQYF. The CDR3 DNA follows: TGCGCCAGCAGCCAAGAAGACAGGATAGCCAAAAACATTCAGTACTTC.